The T cell receptor (beta chain) described here comes from a study of CD8+ T cells in alopecia areata. This CDR3 region has 14 residues. Deletions cut 2 bases from V and 0 bases from J, with 9 bases between. Germline CDR1 GTSNPN, CDR2 SVGIG (reference sequence). Treatment: oral pan-JAK inhibitor, 5-10 mg twice daily. In regard to this clone: The antigen is not known.

Study-level findings and limits: Scalp clonality, along with expanded CD8+ clones among the top 100, was significantly decreased by tofacitinib.

The authors extracted RNA and reverse transcribed it into cDNA as the sequencing template. Repertoires were generated with immunoSEQ multiplex PCR, while TCRdb's copy carries only in-frame clones and drops some. Altogether about 210,000 clones are present, 35% to 40% being singletons, with the ten largest covering roughly 0.45%. The clonotype originates from a human donor with alopecia areata. This chain connects TRBV30 to TRBJ2-3; no clear D gene. The starting material was CD4+ T cells sorted from blood, obtained between weeks 30 and 35, from a patient treated with tofacitinib. CDR3 sequence: CAWSMAVSTDTQYF. CDR3 DNA sequence: TGTGCCTGGAGTATGGCGGTTAGCACAGATACGCAGTATTTT.